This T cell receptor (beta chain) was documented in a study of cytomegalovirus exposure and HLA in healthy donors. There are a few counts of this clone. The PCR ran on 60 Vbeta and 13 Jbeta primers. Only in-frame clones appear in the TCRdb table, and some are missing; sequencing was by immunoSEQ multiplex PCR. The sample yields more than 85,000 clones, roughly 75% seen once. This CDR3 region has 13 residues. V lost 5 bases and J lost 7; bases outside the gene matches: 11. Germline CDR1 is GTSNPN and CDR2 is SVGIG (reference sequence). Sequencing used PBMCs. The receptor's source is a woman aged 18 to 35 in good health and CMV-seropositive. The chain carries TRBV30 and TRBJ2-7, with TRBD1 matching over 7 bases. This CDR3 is CAWERDRVREQYF. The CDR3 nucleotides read TGTGCCTGGGAGCGTGACAGGGTGAGGGAGCAGTACTTC.